These T cell receptor beta chains were read from a single sample in a study of metastatic and nonmetastatic thyroid tumors. TCRdb re-analyzed the PCR reads through MiXCR. The sample holds tens of thousands of clones, around 18% seen once. The sequencing sample was made of adjacent normal tissue. These receptors were taken from a male donor with papillary thyroid cancer or a benign thyroid nodule (not recorded which). Some clones in this sample may be carry-over from other donors' samples. CDR3s include the opening cysteine and the closing phenylalanine or tryptophan. D genes are given only for firm matches. The size entry is marked missing in some rows and otherwise reads once, few, many or a size class.

v_call	clone_size	d_call	j_call	cdr3_nt	cdr3_aa
TRBV7-3	medium-sized	TRBD2	TRBJ2-5	TGTGCCAGCAGCTTAGTCGCGGGGGTCCAAGAGACCCAGTACTTC	CASSLVAGVQETQYF
TRBV24-1	few	.	TRBJ2-1	TGTGCCACCAGTTTAATCGGGAGCTACAATGAGCAGTTCTTC	CATSLIGSYNEQFF
TRBV28	.	.	TRBJ1-2	TGTGCCAGCAGTTCATGTGGTGGCTATGGCTACACCTTC	CASSSCGGYGYTF
TRBV24-1	many	TRBD1	TRBJ2-5	TGTGCCACCAGTGATTCCGGACAGGGGACCCAAGAGACCCAGTACTTC	CATSDSGQGTQETQYF
TRBV19	.	.	TRBJ1-6	TGTGCCAGTAGTATAGCAGTAGTTAATTCACCCCTCCACTTT	CASSIAVVNSPLHF
TRBV19	many	.	TRBJ1-6	TGTGCCAGTAGTATTTCGGGGGCAGGGAATTCACCCCTCCACTTT	CASSISGAGNSPLHF
TRBV5-1	many	.	TRBJ2-1	TGCGCCAGCAGCTCGCAGGGGAGAGAGTGGAATGAGCAGTTCTTC	CASSSQGREWNEQFF
TRBV28	.	TRBD1	TRBJ2-3	TGTGCCAGCGGTCCCGGGACAGGTTTTGCAGATACGCAGTATTTT	CASGPGTGFADTQYF
TRBV19	many	.	TRBJ2-3	TGTGCCAGTAGTTTCCAGGGGCCCGGTGGAGATACGCAGTATTTT	CASSFQGPGGDTQYF
TRBV2	medium-sized	.	TRBJ1-5	TGTGCCAGCAGGCTACAGGGTGTTATAGATCAGCCCCAGCATTTT	CASRLQGVIDQPQHF
TRBV7-2	many	TRBD1	TRBJ1-6	TGTGCCAGCAGCCTGGGACAGGGTTATTCACCCCTCCACTTT	CASSLGQGYSPLHF
TRBV12-3/TRBV12-4	many	TRBD2	TRBJ2-1	TGTGCCAGCAGTTTCGGGGGGGCTAGCGGGAGCATAAGCTACAATGAGCAGTTCTTC	CASSFGGASGSISYNEQFF
TRBV30	many	TRBD1	TRBJ1-1	TGTGCCTGGGGACAGGTGAACACTGAAGCTTTCTTT	CAWGQVNTEAFF
TRBV28	few	TRBD2	TRBJ2-1	TGTGCCAGCAGTCTCCGCGATGGCCTTAGCGGGATAATAAATGAGCAGTTCTTC	CASSLRDGLSGIINEQFF
TRBV20-1	medium-sized	.	TRBJ1-2	TGCAGTGCTAGAGATCGGAGTGGGGCGGTGGATGGCTACACCTTC	CSARDRSGAVDGYTF
TRBV20-1	many	.	TRBJ1-1	TGCAGTGCTACCAAGAACACTGAAGCTTTCTTT	CSATKNTEAFF
TRBV11-2	many	.	TRBJ1-2	TGTGCCAGCAGCGTAGGCCAACAGGGACGGGGCTACACCTTC	CASSVGQQGRGYTF
TRBV2	few	.	TRBJ1-5	TGTGCCAGCAGTGAGGACATCTCCTATCAGCCCCAGCATTTT	CASSEDISYQPQHF
TRBV7-3	many	TRBD1	TRBJ2-1	TGTGCCAGCAGCTTTTCCAGGGGGAATGAGCAGTTCTTC	CASSFSRGNEQFF
TRBV27	many	TRBD1	TRBJ2-7	TGTGCCAGCAGTGTTTACGGGACAGACACCTACGAGCAGTACTTC	CASSVYGTDTYEQYF
TRBV2	.	.	TRBJ2-6	TGTGCCAGCGGACTCTCTGGGGCCAACGTCCTGACTTTC	CASGLSGANVLTF
TRBV27	.	.	TRBJ2-1	TGTGCCAGCAGTTTATCCCGGGACACTTACAATGAGCAGTTCTTC	CASSLSRDTYNEQFF
TRBV28	medium-sized	TRBD2	TRBJ2-7	TGTGCCAGCAGCCCGATCCGGGGGGGCTTTTCCGAGCAGTACTTC	CASSPIRGGFSEQYF
TRBV12-3/TRBV12-4	few	.	TRBJ2-7	TGTGCCAGCAGCAACACTCAGGGAGACGAGCAGTACTTC	CASSNTQGDEQYF
TRBV27	medium-sized	.	TRBJ1-5	TGTGCCAGCAGCTGGGAGCAGAATCAGCCCCAGCATTTT	CASSWEQNQPQHF
TRBV7-8	.	.	TRBJ2-5	TGTGCCAGCATCTCGGGCCGAGTTATCCTTCCCCAAGAGACCCAGTACTTC	CASISGRVILPQETQYF
TRBV28	many	.	TRBJ2-1	TGTGCCAGCAGCCCTCTAGACAATGAGCAGTTCTTC	CASSPLDNEQFF
TRBV5-6	many	.	TRBJ1-1	TGTGCCAGCAGCTGGGCCTATGGGGACACTGAAGCTTTCTTT	CASSWAYGDTEAFF
TRBV5-6	many	.	TRBJ2-1	TGTGCCAGCAGCTCCGGGACTCCGGTGGGGAATGAGCAGTTCTTC	CASSSGTPVGNEQFF
TRBV19	many	TRBD2	TRBJ2-1	TGTGCCAGTAAGGGACTAGCGGGGGGAACCTCCTACAATGAGCAGTTCTTC	CASKGLAGGTSYNEQFF
TRBV2	medium-sized	.	TRBJ1-6	TGTGCCAGCAGTCGCAGGAGCTCCTATAATTCACCCCTCCACTTT	CASSRRSSYNSPLHF
TRBV11-3	many	.	TRBJ1-1	TGTGCCAGCAGCCAGGGTGGGGGAGAGGCTTTCTTT	CASSQGGGEAFF
TRBV20-1	.	TRBD1	TRBJ1-1	TGCAGTGCTATCCGGTGGGACAGGGGGACGAACACTGAAGCTTTCTTT	CSAIRWDRGTNTEAFF
TRBV27	medium-sized	.	TRBJ1-2	TGTGCCAGCAGTCCCGGGGGAGTCCAGAACTATGGCTACACCTTC	CASSPGGVQNYGYTF
TRBV15	many	.	TRBJ1-4	TGTGCCACCAGCAGGACGGGGGGCCCAAATGAAAAACTGTTTTTT	CATSRTGGPNEKLFF
TRBV7-8	many	TRBD1	TRBJ2-6	TGTGCCAGCAGCTCTAGGACAGGCGTAAACTCTGGGGCCAACGTCCTGACTTTC	CASSSRTGVNSGANVLTF
TRBV4-3	.	TRBD2	TRBJ2-1	TGCGCCAGCAGCCGAGGGACTAGCGGGAGAAATGAGCAGTTCTTC	CASSRGTSGRNEQFF
TRBV20-1	many	.	TRBJ1-2	TGCAGTGCATCTTCGCGTTGGGACTATGGCTACACCTTC	CSASSRWDYGYTF
TRBV19	few	.	TRBJ1-1	TGTGCCAGTAGTCCCCCTACAGGGTTGAACACTGAAGCTTTCTTT	CASSPPTGLNTEAFF
TRBV12-3/TRBV12-4	many	.	TRBJ1-5	TGTGCCAGCAGTTTCTCGCCTAACTCACCTATCAGCCCCCAGCATTTT	CASSFSPNSPISPQHF
TRBV5-1	medium-sized	.	TRBJ2-6	TGCGCCAGCAGCTTGGAGGTGCGGGGATCTGGGGCCAACGTCCTGACTTTC	CASSLEVRGSGANVLTF
TRBV7-9	many	.	TRBJ2-5	TGTGCCAGCAGCGCTGTAGCACAAGAGACCCAGTACTTC	CASSAVAQETQYF
TRBV9	many	TRBD1	TRBJ2-3	TGTGCCAGCAGCGTAGCTCCCCCGGGACAGGGCACAGATACGCAGTATTTT	CASSVAPPGQGTDTQYF
TRBV6-1	medium-sized	.	TRBJ1-1	TGTGCCACCTTACCCGGACGGGCAGGGAGCACTGAAGCTTTCTTT	CATLPGRAGSTEAFF
TRBV10-3	few	TRBD1	TRBJ2-7	TGTGCCTTCCTTGGGACAGGGAGCTCCTACGAGGAGTACTTC	CAFLGTGSSYEEYF
TRBV7-9	.	TRBD2	TRBJ2-1	TGTGCCAGCAGCTTAATCGGGACTAGCGGGGGCAAGACCTCCTACAATGAGCAGTTCTTC	CASSLIGTSGGKTSYNEQFF